This entry is about one T cell receptor (beta chain). One junction end does not reproduce the germline sequence, and a read error may be involved. Other DNA sequences in this specimen translate into the identical CDR3. Germline V gives CDR1 LNHNV, CDR2 YYDKDF (reference sequence). This CDR3 spans 13 amino acids. The data were obtained in a study of blood T cell repertoires in COVID-19. Study at large: Samples came from the United States, Italy and Spain, spanning acute and convalescent COVID-19. The analysed material was cDNA or gDNA that came from T cells, B-cell-depleted T cells, or PBMCs.

How the authors handled the data: Quantification of nucleated cells was approximated via reference gene primer amplification. Data came from immunoSEQ multiplex PCR; TCRdb stores just in-frame clones and leaves some out. V and J calls plus clone size are reproduced from that table; the DNA served to infer D and trimming. The sample records about 270,000 clones, 83% being singletons. The V and J genes are TRBV15 and TRBJ2-7; no definite D call. The sequenced sample consisted of peripheral blood. The sequence derives from a woman aged 45-65 years who had recovered from COVID-19. The CDR3, as DNA: TGTGCTACCAGCAGAGCCCTATCCTACGAGCAGTACTTC. It codes for CATSRALSYEQYF. The full variable domain, completed using reference TRBV15 and TRBJ2-7, is DAMVIQNPRYQVTQFGKPVTLSCSQTLNHNVMYWYQQKSSQAPKLLFHYYDKDFNNEADTPDNFQSRRPNTSFCFLDIRSPGLGDTAMYLCATSRALSYEQYFGPGTRLTVT.